This TCR beta chain stems from a study of blood T cell repertoires in COVID-19. About the study: T cells, B-cell-depleted T cells, or PBMCs provided the cDNA or gDNA that served as material.

This clone was seen a single time. Some clones are missing from TCRdb's copy, which holds only in-frame ones; the method was immunoSEQ multiplex PCR. The table includes under 250,000 clones, 75% to 90% detected once. Participants spanned ages about 18 to 100 years and resided in 20 to 30 US areas. In assigning cohorts, the study relied on participant-reported clinical history. The CDR3 covers 11 residues. Trimming took 7 bases from V and 0 from J, leaving 6 bases between them. Germline CDR1 SQVTM, CDR2 ANQGSEA. The TCR was taken from a young woman in a cohort exposed to, infected with or recovered from COVID-19 (not recorded which). The sample was PBMCs or T cells enriched from blood (not recorded which). The chain employs TRBV29-1 and TRBJ1-1; D not certain. CDR3 residues: CSGRMNTEAFF. As DNA, the CDR3 is TGCAGCGGGCGGATGAACACTGAAGCTTTCTTT. The full variable domain, completed using reference TRBV29-1 and TRBJ1-1, is SAVISQKPSRDICQRGTSLTIQCQVDSQVTMMFWYRQQPGQSLTLIATANQGSEATYESGFVIDKFPISRPNLTFSTLTVSNMSPEDSSIYLCSGRMNTEAFFGQGTRLTVV.